These T cell receptor beta chains were read from a single sample in a study of T cell changes during pregnancy in multiple sclerosis. Produced via immunoSEQ multiplex PCR; TCRdb's table is partial and in-frame only. The sample holds tens of thousands of clones; 93% are singletons and the top ten take more than 3%. The specimen comprised CD8+ T cells from peripheral blood mononuclear cells, sampled in the second trimester of pregnancy. The receptors originated from a female donor with multiple sclerosis, enrolled in a pregnancy study. Each CDR3 is given with its conserved first and last residue. D genes are given only for firm matches.

len | d_gene | v_gene | CDR3aa
15 | NA | TRBV30 | CAWILTGRSIAEAFF
15 | TRBD2 | TRBV4-2 | CASSHVAGVAYEQYF
14 | TRBD1 | TRBV5-4 | CASSSDRGEEKLFF
14 | TRBD2 | TRBV5-4 | CASSLGSGSETLYF
14 | NA | TRBV5-4 | CASSRWEGRTEAFF
13 | NA | TRBV27 | CASSFRGYNEQFF
17 | TRBD2 | TRBV2 | CASSSSHGTSLTETQYF
15 | TRBD2 | TRBV7-3 | CASSSGLAGEGEQFF
11 | NA | TRBV5-4 | CASSLGGEQFF
11 | NA | TRBV20-1 | CSAPSPDTQYF
15 | TRBD2 | TRBV15 | CATSPTSGPYNEQFF
13 | TRBD1 | TRBV5-8 | CASSWQGVYEQYF
14 | NA | TRBV6-1 | CASKLTGFHNEQFF
14 | TRBD2 | TRBV7-3 | CASSFSGRFDEQYF
11 | NA | TRBV5-1 | CASSFRGEAFF
16 | TRBD1 | TRBV14 | CASSQVRAGGKDGYTF
15 | TRBD1 | TRBV27 | CASSLGGGADYGYTF
15 | NA | TRBV4-3 | CASSQDLTTSAEAFF
14 | TRBD1 | TRBV19 | CASSSGQAKNIQYF
15 | TRBD1 | TRBV27 | CASSPTGQGADGYTF
15 | NA | TRBV7-8 | CASSLPRASGNTIYF
15 | TRBD2 | TRBV5-1 | CASSLPSGGEDEQYF
16 | TRBD2 | TRBV4-3 | CASSQELAGGTDTQYF
14 | NA | TRBV27 | CATRDPGVGGELFF
19 | TRBD2 | TRBV7-8 | CASSLAGGTSGPLGETQYF
16 | TRBD2 | TRBV6-6 | CASSYSVAGGPDEQFF
16 | TRBD1 | TRBV7-6 | CASSLEDRASSYEQYF
14 | NA | TRBV7-9 | CASSLGGGPYEQYF
12 | TRBD1 | TRBV10-3 | CATLDRGYEQYF
15 | NA | TRBV27 | CASSSSQGNQETQYF
15 | NA | TRBV27 | CASSLGPHTQETQYF
16 | NA | TRBV10-3 | CAISESLRGGNQPQHF